This TCR beta chain was sequenced for a study of T cell responses to AZD1222 COVID-19 vaccine (dated by TCRdb to the early 2020s). Turning to the overall study: AZD1222 recipients whose second dose came at about 4 weeks and those whose second dose came at about 12 weeks were combined into one group, since spike-specific TCR depth and breadth did not differ between the two schedules. A total of 233 trial participants underwent TCR sequencing, of whom approximately 200 had received two doses of AZD1222 and around 25 had received two doses of the MenACWY control vaccine. Trial participants were enrolled into age subgroups of 18-55, 56-69 and 70-plus years, which contained 148, 28 and 57 TCR-sequenced participants, respectively.

CDR1 and CDR2 were assigned from the germline V gene (reference sequence) as LNHDA and SQIVND. The junction carries 14 bases between V and J, which are trimmed by 7 bases and 3 bases respectively. Its CDR3 holds 14 amino acids, cysteine through phenylalanine. Just the 42-base CDR3 DNA is kept, in frame starting at base 1. Sample time point, as interpreted from the label and publication: baseline before first vaccination. Samples from vaccinated people were obtained from the UK trials COV001 and COV002, which included a single-blind randomized controlled phase 2/3 trial of AZD1222 (ChAdOx1 nCoV-19) in healthy adults. For TCRbeta chain sequencing, PBMC samples from trial participants were taken at day 0 and at day 28 after the second dose. This clone appeared a single time. Its antigen has not been determined. No much larger clone exists at a distance of one base, and base qualities are not known. The CDR3 regions of human TCRbeta chains were analyzed by immunosequencing. Per the original workflow: Repertoire TCRs were matched against a reference library of SARS-CoV-2-specific TCRs generated with the MIRA antigen-specificity platform. Breadth was defined as the fraction of unique TCRs that were SARS-CoV-2-associated, and depth was defined as the fraction of total T cells that were SARS-CoV-2-associated. Using the MIRA data, each spike-specific TCR was mapped to the spike region that the TCR reacts to and placed in a CD4 or CD8 class. Log10-transformed breadth and depth values were compared by one-way ANOVA with Sidak's multiple comparisons tests. TCRdb retrieved this table from immuneACCESS and kept in-frame rearrangements only. Not all clones are present; in checked studies, unresolved V genes account for under half, and no reason is known for the remainder. V, J and clone size are taken as reported in that table, and D and trimming were inferred from the DNA itself. The sample records over 95,000 clones, roughly 90% of which are singletons. The ten largest clones take up 4.5% of the sample.

Summary of the overall study and its limitations: Epitopes outside the regions mutated in the B.1.351 and B.1.1.7 variants were reportedly recognized by nearly half of the unique spike-specific TCRs. Participants were mostly white British and included more females than males, and it was suggested by the authors that clonal diversity may have been underestimated. In the small 56-69-year group, the increase in depth fell short of significance, most likely because of low power. Spike-specific TCR breadth and depth rose significantly after two AZD1222 doses compared with day 0 and with MenACWY recipients. Conclusions about previously exposed vaccinees are limited because only 6 or 7 AZD1222 recipients were SARS-CoV-2 seropositive at baseline. The whole spike protein was spanned by vaccine-associated CD4 TCRs, and dominant responses were seen in regions 160-218 and 743-854. No day 14 peak-response samples were available, so repertoires were characterized only after the peak T cell response.

This receptor was identified in an adult in good health. The chain is assembled from TRBV19 and TRBJ2-3; the D call is possibly TRBD1 or TRBD2, each sharing 5 bases. Specimen: peripheral blood, collected on day 0 of AZD1222 vaccination. The DNA is TGTGCCAGTACCAGAGGGGCTGGAACAGATACGCAGTATTTT. This is translated as CASTRGAGTDTQYF.